This entry lists 24 T cell receptor beta chains sequenced from one sample in a study of PD-L1 blockade in urothelial cancer (TCRdb year 2017). Library preparation used the immunoSEQ multiplex PCR assay. This immuneACCESS table, as held by TCRdb, lists in-frame sequences with V and J called but not all clones. Of the missing ones, under half trace to an unresolved V gene in checked studies; the others have no known cause. This sample holds 100,000 or so clones; approximately 86% were observed only once. The top ten hold 2% to 2.5% of the sample. Here the sequenced sample was PBMCs, taken around atezolizumab (anti-PD-L1) treatment. These receptors originate from a man in his fifties or sixties with urothelial cancer.

The V and J genes are TRBV30 and TRBJ2-5; D perhaps matches TRBD1 (6 bases). Germline V gene data show CDR1 as GTSNPN and CDR2 as SVGIG (reference sequence). V lost 0 bases, J lost 4 bases, and 9 bases lay in between. The CDR3 has 13 amino acids. The CDR3 sequence is CAWSVVRGETQYF. CDR3 DNA: TGTGCCTGGAGTGTAGTCAGGGGAGAGACCCAGTACTTC.

This chain links TRBV6-5 with TRBJ1-1; tentatively, D is TRBD1 (6 bases). The CDR3 covers 13 residues. Trimming took off 2 bases at V and 4 bases at J, with 8 bases between the two ends. Germline CDR1 and CDR2: MNHEY and SVGAGI. The CDR3 sequence: CASSYGGATEAFF. Written as DNA, the CDR3 is TGTGCCAGCAGTTACGGGGGGGCCACTGAAGCTTTCTTT.

This chain connects TRBV28 to TRBJ2-6; D may be TRBD1 (5 bases). This CDR3 has 17 amino acids. Germline loops: CDR1 MDHEN, CDR2 SYDVKM. The V end lost 5 bases, the J end lost 4 bases, and 18 bases lay between the germline ends. The CDR3, as DNA: TGTGCCAGCAGTAAGTACGGAAGGGGCGCGGGGGCCAACGTCCTGACTTTC. Amino acids: CASSKYGRGAGANVLTF.

The chain employs TRBV19 and TRBJ2-2; 11 bases are shared with TRBD1. The germline V gene encodes CDR1 LNHDA and CDR2 SQIVND (reference sequence). V shed 7 bases, J shed 6 bases, and the junction held 1 base outside the gene matches. This CDR3 spans 13 amino acids. The CDR3 loop reads CASTGQGAGELFF. As DNA, the CDR3 is TGTGCCAGTACGGGACAGGGGGCCGGGGAGCTGTTTTTT.

This clone turned up a few times. This chain uses TRBV28 with TRBJ2-2; D is perhaps TRBD2 (6 bases). V shed 7 bases and J shed 6 bases, with 15 bases lying between them. The length of the CDR3 is 14 residues. Germline-derived CDR1 and CDR2 are MDHEN and SYDVKM. CDR3 in amino acids: CASTPGGEAGELFF. CDR3 DNA: TGTGCCAGCACCCCAGGTGGGGAGGCCGGGGAGCTGTTTTTT.

This clone was seen ten or more times. V usage is TRBV5-8 and J usage is TRBJ2-2; a possible D gene is TRBD1 (5 bases). This CDR3 has 14 residues. V was cut by 0 bases and J by 7 bases, with 10 bases left in between. CDR1 and CDR2 (germline): SGHTS, YDEGEE. DNA of the CDR3: TGTGCCAGCAGCTTGGGGGGCCTGGTCGGGGAGCTGTTTTTT. Translated, it gives CASSLGGLVGELFF.

The chain carries TRBV5-4 and TRBJ1-4; D gene unclear. CDR1 SGHNT and CDR2 YYREEE come from the germline V gene (reference sequence). The CDR3 has 14 residues. Trimming took off 1 base at V and 5 bases at J, with 9 bases between the two ends. The CDR3 loop reads CASSLTTENEKLFF. CDR3 sequence (DNA): TGTGCCAGCAGCTTGACGACGGAGAATGAAAAACTGTTTTTT.

The genes are TRBV18 and TRBJ2-5; D might be TRBD1 (5 bases). The CDR3 loop spans 16 amino acids. V was cut by 3 bases and J by 3 bases, with 17 bases left in between. Per germline, CDR1 KGHSH and CDR2 LQKENI. The CDR3 sequence: CASSPATNRQKETQYF. The DNA of the CDR3 is TGTGCCAGCTCACCTGCTACTAACCGACAGAAAGAGACCCAGTACTTC.

The V gene is TRBV18, the J gene TRBJ2-2, with a possible D match to TRBD1 (5 bases). V was trimmed by 6 bases and J by 0 bases, leaving 11 bases between them. Germline values: CDR1 KGHSH, CDR2 LQKENI. The CDR3 sequence is 15 residues long. Written as DNA, the CDR3 is TGTGCCAGCTCCTTGGACACCTCGAACACCGGGGAGCTGTTTTTT. Translation gives CASSLDTSNTGELFF. Supplemented by reference TRBV18 and TRBJ2-2, the full variable domain reads NAGVMQNPRHLVRRRGQEARLRCSPMKGHSHVYWYRQLPEEGLKFMVYLQKENIIDESGMPKERFSAEFPKEGPSILRIQQVVRGDSAAYFCASSLDTSNTGELFFGEGSRLTVL.

The rearrangement uses TRBV28 and TRBJ1-3, with D perhaps TRBD1 (5 bases). The germline CDR1 and CDR2 sequences are MDHEN and SYDVKM. The CDR3 contains 16 residues. Trimming removed 5 bases from V and 9 bases from J, with 23 bases in between. The CDR3 loop is CASSMEGDPIWGTIYF. The CDR3 DNA reads TGTGCCAGCAGTATGGAAGGGGATCCAATTTGGGGCACCATATATTTT.

This rearrangement joins TRBV19 to TRBJ2-1; D unclear. The V gene lost 3 bases and the J gene lost 5 bases, with 11 bases spanning the gap. The CDR3 spans 14 residues. Germline CDR1 and CDR2: LNHDA and SQIVND (reference sequence). The CDR3 here is CASSISRVNNEQFF. CDR3 in DNA: TGTGCCAGTAGTATCTCTCGGGTCAACAATGAGCAGTTCTTC. The whole variable domain, remainder taken from reference TRBV19 and TRBJ2-1, is DGGITQSPKYLFRKEGQNVTLSCEQNLNHDAMYWYRQDPGQGLRLIYYSQIVNDFQKGDIAEGYSVSREKKESFPLTVTSAQKNPTAFYLCASSISRVNNEQFFGPGTRLTVL.

This clone has a handful of counts. The V call is TRBV7-2, the J call TRBJ2-5, with 12 bases identical to TRBD2. The CDR3 has 15 residues. Per the germline V gene, CDR1 is SGHTA and CDR2 is FQGNSA. Germline trimming cut 4 bases from V and 5 bases from J; bases unmatched to any gene: 5. CDR3 nucleotide sequence: TGTGCCAGCAGCTGGACTAGCGGGATCGTGGAGACCCAGTACTTC. It specifies CASSWTSGIVETQYF.

This sequence joins TRBV28 and TRBJ1-5; 9 bases are shared with TRBD1. The germline V gene has CDR1 MDHEN and CDR2 SYDVKM. The V gene end was trimmed by 3 bases and the J gene end by 3 bases; junction bases not matched to a gene: 6. This CDR3 is 16 amino acids long. The CDR3 DNA follows: TGTGCCAGCAGTTTCGGGGACAGGGTAAACAATCAGCCCCAGCATTTT. It encodes CASSFGDRVNNQPQHF.

This chain links TRBV5-6 with TRBJ2-5; no reliable D call. CDR3 length: 16 residues. The germline V and J ends were trimmed by 3 bases and 3 bases, with 18 bases remaining between them. Germline V gene data show CDR1 as SGHDT and CDR2 as YYEEEE. The CDR3 is CASSSLLGNVKETQYF. CDR3 bases: TGTGCCAGCAGCTCTTTACTCGGTAACGTAAAAGAGACCCAGTACTTC.

The V and J genes are TRBV13 and TRBJ1-1; no reliable D call. V lost 1 base and J 0 bases, leaving 6 bases between the germline ends. This CDR3 comprises 14 residues. Per germline, CDR1 PRHDT and CDR2 FYEKMQ (reference sequence). The CDR3 DNA reads TGTGCCAGCAGCTTAGTCAGGATGAACACTGAAGCTTTCTTT. Amino acid sequence: CASSLVRMNTEAFF.

This chain joins TRBV7-9 and TRBJ2-1; the match to TRBD2 covers 8 bases. The CDR3 runs to 16 residues. Unmatched junction bases numbered 8, after V lost 5 bases and J lost 2 bases. Looked up from germline, CDR1 is SEHNR and CDR2 is FQNEAQ (reference sequence). CDR3 in amino acids: CASSPSGRRAYNEQFF. The CDR3 DNA reads as TGTGCCAGCAGCCCAAGCGGGAGACGGGCCTACAATGAGCAGTTCTTC.

This clone is classed as medium-sized. The J gene is TRBJ1-6, the V gene TRBV9; 7 nucleotides line up with TRBD1. This CDR3 has 12 amino acids. Germline V gene data show CDR1 as SGDLS and CDR2 as YYNGEE. V lost 3 bases to trimming and J lost 14 bases; unmatched junction nucleotides: 5. The CDR3 nucleotides are TGTGCCAGCAGCGCCTTGACAGGGACCCTCCACTTT. Protein sequence: CASSALTGTLHF. The variable domain in full, with the rest retrieved from reference TRBV9 and TRBJ1-6, is DSGVTQTPKHLITATGQRVTLRCSPRSGDLSVYWYQQSLDQGLQFLIQYYNGEERAKGNILERFSAQQFPDLHSELNLSSLELGDSALYFCASSALTGTLHFGNGTRLTVT.

The CDR3 sequence is CAITSETQYF. The CDR3 DNA reads TGTGCCATCACCTCAGAGACCCAGTACTTC. The chain recombines TRBV10-3 with TRBJ2-5; no reliable D call. The germline CDR1 and CDR2 sequences are ENHRY and SYGVKD. The ends were cut back, 7 bases at V and 4 bases at J, with 4 bases in the middle. The CDR3 covers 10 residues.

The rearrangement links TRBV5-1 to TRBJ2-1, with 11 bases fitting TRBD2. Germline CDR1 is SGHRS and CDR2 is YFSETQ. V shed 4 bases, J shed 8 bases, and the junction held 14 bases outside the gene matches. This CDR3 spans 17 amino acids. The CDR3 sequence: CASSGTGIAGGLHEQFF. Written as DNA, the CDR3 is TGCGCCAGCAGCGGAACTGGAATAGCGGGAGGGCTCCATGAGCAGTTCTTC. The variable domain in full, with the rest retrieved from reference TRBV5-1 and TRBJ2-1, is KAGVTQTPRYLIKTRGQQVTLSCSPISGHRSVSWYQQTPGQGLQFLFEYFSETQRNKGNFPGRFSGRQFSNSRSEMNVSTLELGDSALYLCASSGTGIAGGLHEQFFGPGTRLTVL.

This chain connects TRBV28 to TRBJ1-2; D is ambiguous. This CDR3 has 10 amino acids. Germline lookup yields CDR1 MDHEN and CDR2 SYDVKM. The CDR3 region has the DNA TGTGCGGCCGCTAACTATGGCTACACCTTC. It translates to CAAANYGYTF.

This rearrangement joins TRBV18 to TRBJ2-7; D perhaps matches TRBD2 (7 bases). Looked up from germline, CDR1 is KGHSH and CDR2 is LQKENI. Between the trimmed V and J ends, which lost 3 bases and 2 bases, there was a span of 20 bases. The CDR3 totals 17 residues. This CDR3 reads CASSPSGVSGVAYEQYF. CDR3 coding DNA: TGTGCCAGCTCACCCTCAGGGGTCAGCGGGGTCGCCTACGAGCAGTACTTC.

The J gene is TRBJ2-2, the V gene TRBV11-2, with no clear D. The CDR3 has 14 amino acids. V lost 5 bases and J lost 2, with 9 bases in between. In germline, CDR1 is SGHAT, CDR2 FQNNGV. The CDR3 bases are TGTGCCAGCAGCGGAGCCCCAAACACCGGGGAGCTGTTTTTT. Protein product: CASSGAPNTGELFF. Complete variable domain (other parts from reference TRBV11-2 and TRBJ2-2): EAGVAQSPRYKIIEKRQSVAFWCNPISGHATLYWYQQILGQGPKLLIQFQNNGVVDDSQLPKDRFSAERLKGVDSTLKIQPAKLEDSAVYLCASSGAPNTGELFFGEGSRLTVL.

The gene calls are TRBV4-2 and TRBJ2-6; D is ambiguous. The germline CDR1 and CDR2 sequences are LGHNA and YNFKEQ. The ends were cut back, 0 bases at V and 0 bases at J, with 3 bases in the middle. This CDR3 region has 15 residues. This CDR3 is CASSQDNSGANVLTF. In DNA, the CDR3 is TGTGCCAGCAGCCAAGATAACTCTGGGGCCAACGTCCTGACTTTC.

In DNA form, the CDR3 reads TGTGCCAGCAGGGGACTAGCTTCGGATACGCAGTATTTT. Translated, it gives CASRGLASDTQYF. The genes are TRBV9 and TRBJ2-3, with TRBD2 matching over 9 bases. Germline V gene lookup returns CDR1 SGDLS and CDR2 YYNGEE. This CDR3 is built from 13 residues. V shed 5 bases, J shed 6 bases, and the junction held 4 bases outside the gene matches.